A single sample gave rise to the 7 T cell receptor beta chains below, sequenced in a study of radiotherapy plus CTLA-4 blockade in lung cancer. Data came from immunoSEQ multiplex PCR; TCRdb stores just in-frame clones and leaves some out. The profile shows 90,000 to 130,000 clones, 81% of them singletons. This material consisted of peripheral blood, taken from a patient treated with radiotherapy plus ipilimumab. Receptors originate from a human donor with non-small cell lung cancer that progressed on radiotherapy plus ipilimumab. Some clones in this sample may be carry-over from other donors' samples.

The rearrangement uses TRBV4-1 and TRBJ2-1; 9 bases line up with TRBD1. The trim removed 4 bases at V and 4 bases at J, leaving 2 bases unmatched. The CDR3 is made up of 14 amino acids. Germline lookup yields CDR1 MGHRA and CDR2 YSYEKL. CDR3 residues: CASSRDRVYNEQFF. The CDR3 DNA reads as TGCGCCAGCAGCCGGGACAGGGTATACAATGAGCAGTTCTTC.

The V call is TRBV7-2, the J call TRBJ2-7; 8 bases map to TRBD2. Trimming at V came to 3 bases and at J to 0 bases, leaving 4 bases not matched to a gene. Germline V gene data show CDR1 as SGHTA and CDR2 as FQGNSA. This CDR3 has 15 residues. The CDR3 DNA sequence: TGTGCCAGCAGCTTCGCCCTAGCGGGCTCCTACGAGCAGTACTTC. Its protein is CASSFALAGSYEQYF.

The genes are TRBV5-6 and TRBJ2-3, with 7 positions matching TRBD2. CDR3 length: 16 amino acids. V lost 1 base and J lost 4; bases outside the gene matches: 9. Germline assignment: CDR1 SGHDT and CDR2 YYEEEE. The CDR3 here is CASSLRFGGRSDTQYF. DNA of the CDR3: TGTGCCAGCAGCTTGCGGTTCGGGGGGAGGTCAGATACGCAGTATTTT.

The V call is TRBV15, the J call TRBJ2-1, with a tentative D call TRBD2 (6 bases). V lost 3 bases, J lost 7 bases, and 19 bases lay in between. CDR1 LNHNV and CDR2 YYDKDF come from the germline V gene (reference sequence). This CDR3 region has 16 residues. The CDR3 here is CATSRARGVYQNEQFF. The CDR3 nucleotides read TGTGCCACCAGCAGGGCCCGCGGGGTTTACCAAAATGAGCAGTTCTTC. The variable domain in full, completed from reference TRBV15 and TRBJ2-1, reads DAMVIQNPRYQVTQFGKPVTLSCSQTLNHNVMYWYQQKSSQAPKLLFHYYDKDFNNEADTPDNFQSRRPNTSFCFLDIRSPGLGDTAMYLCATSRARGVYQNEQFFGPGTRLTVL.

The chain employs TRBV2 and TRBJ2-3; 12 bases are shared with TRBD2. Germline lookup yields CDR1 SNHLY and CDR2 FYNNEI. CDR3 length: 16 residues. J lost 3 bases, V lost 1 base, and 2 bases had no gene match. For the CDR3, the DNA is TGTGCCAGCAGTGAAGGGCTAGCGGGGGGGACAGATACGCAGTATTTT. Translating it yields CASSEGLAGGTDTQYF.

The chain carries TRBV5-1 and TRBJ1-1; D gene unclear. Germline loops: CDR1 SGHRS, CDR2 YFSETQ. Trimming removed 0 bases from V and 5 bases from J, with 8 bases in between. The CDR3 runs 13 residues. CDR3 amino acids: CASSLGSVTEAFF. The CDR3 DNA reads TGCGCCAGCAGCTTGGGCTCGGTGACTGAAGCTTTCTTT.

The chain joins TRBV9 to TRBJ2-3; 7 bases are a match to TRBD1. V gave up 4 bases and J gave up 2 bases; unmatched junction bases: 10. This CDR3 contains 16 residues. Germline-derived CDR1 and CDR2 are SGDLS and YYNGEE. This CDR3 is CASSYHETGHTDTQYF. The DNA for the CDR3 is TGTGCCAGCAGCTATCATGAGACAGGGCACACAGATACGCAGTATTTT.